The 21 T cell receptor beta chains listed next were all sequenced from one sample in a study of patients and donors after allogeneic stem cell transplantation. Each CDR3 protein is one row after TCRdb ran MiXCR on the RT-PCR reads. The profile shows roughly 230,000 distinct CDR3 sequences, about 14% of them singletons. Sequenced: blood, either unsorted or a sorted T cell fraction (not recorded which). The receptors derive from a human donor who was either an allogeneic HSCT recipient or a stem cell or donor lymphocyte infusion donor (not recorded which). It is not recorded whose cells these are; they may come from a transplant donor.

This clonotype occurred a few times. The chain joins TRBV7-2 to TRBJ1-2, with D possibly TRBD1 on 6 matching bases. This CDR3 comprises 16 residues. The V gene lost 5 bases and the J gene lost 0 bases, with 16 bases spanning the gap. In germline, CDR1 is SGHTA, CDR2 FQGNSA. CDR3 residues: CASSHGGGDPNYGYTF. The CDR3 DNA reads as TGTGCCAGCAGCCACGGCGGGGGCGATCCTAACTATGGCTACACCTTC.

This clonotype was recorded a few times. The V and J genes are TRBV7-8 and TRBJ1-2, with a tentative D call TRBD1 (6 bases). Deletions cut 6 bases from V and 2 bases from J, with 16 bases between. The CDR3 spans 15 residues. Germline CDR1 and CDR2: SGHVS and FQNEAQ. The CDR3 DNA reads as TGTGCCAGCAGACGTTACCAAGGACAGAACTATGGCTACACCTTC. As protein: CASRRYQGQNYGYTF.

V is TRBV16 and J is TRBJ2-7, with D perhaps given as TRBD1 or TRBD2 (7 bases each). The V end was cut by 1 base, the J end by 3 bases, with 13 bases between. The CDR3 has 15 amino acids. Germline V lookup: CDR1 KGHSY, CDR2 FQNENV. CDR3 sequence (DNA): TGTGCCAGCAGCCAATATCCAGGGGGGGTCTACGAGCAGTACTTC. Translation gives CASSQYPGGVYEQYF.

This clonotype has ten or more counts. The chain is built from TRBV5-4 and TRBJ1-1; D may be TRBD1 (6 bases). V lost 5 bases and J 0 bases, leaving 11 bases between the germline ends. The CDR3 sequence is 14 residues long. The germline CDR1 and CDR2 sequences are SGHNT and YYREEE (reference sequence). The CDR3 reads CASRLQGLNTEAFF. The DNA for the CDR3 is TGTGCCAGCAGATTGCAGGGGTTGAACACTGAAGCTTTCTTT.

This clonotype came up a few times. This chain joins TRBV10-3 and TRBJ1-3; D may be TRBD1 (6 bases). V was pared by 6 bases and J by 1 base, with 10 bases between. This CDR3 is 14 amino acids long. Germline-derived CDR1 and CDR2 are ENHRY and SYGVKD. Here the CDR3 reads CAIREDRSGNTIYF. The CDR3 region has the DNA TGTGCCATCAGAGAGGACAGATCTGGAAACACCATATATTTT.

This clonotype came up many times. The V and J genes are TRBV12-3 or TRBV12-4 and TRBJ2-6; unclear D gene. Trimming took off 3 bases at V and 4 bases at J, with 4 bases between the two ends. The CDR3 is made up of 13 amino acids. For the CDR3, the DNA is TGTGCCAGCAGTTTTGCCGGGGCCAACGTCCTGACTTTC. Its protein is CASSFAGANVLTF.

The CDR3 DNA follows: TGCAGTGCTCCTCTGGACACTGAAGCTTTCTTT. Protein sequence: CSAPLDTEAFF. V usage is TRBV20-1 and J usage is TRBJ1-1; D ambiguous. The CDR3 spans 11 residues. Per the germline V gene, CDR1 is DFQATT and CDR2 is SNEGSKA (reference sequence). Trimming stripped 5 bases from V and 3 bases from J, with 7 bases between.

Sample share makes this clonotype medium-sized. Here the CDR3 DNA reads TGCGCCAGCAGGCAGGCCATGAACACTGAAGCTTTCTTT. This encodes CASRQAMNTEAFF. The chain joins TRBV5-1 to TRBJ1-1; D gene unclear. Germline-derived CDR1 and CDR2 are SGHRS and YFSETQ. This CDR3 region has 13 residues. Trimming pared 5 bases from V and 0 bases from J, leaving 8 bases between.

This clonotype was found many times. This sequence joins TRBV7-2 and TRBJ2-3, with TRBD2 matching over 8 bases. The CDR3 is 15 residues long. Germline V lookup: CDR1 SGHTA, CDR2 FQGNSA. After removal of 3 bases from V and 8 bases from J, the junction contained 10 bases not matched to a gene. CDR3 protein: CASSLGSGGIGTQYF. The CDR3 DNA is TGTGCCAGCAGCTTGGGAAGCGGGGGAATCGGTACGCAGTATTTT. The full variable domain, in which reference TRBV7-2 and TRBJ2-3 provide the parts outside the CDR3, is GAGVSQSPSNKVTEKGKDVELRCDPISGHTALYWYRQSLGQGLEFLIYFQGNSAPDKSGLPSDRFSAERTGGSVSTLTIQRTQQEDSAVYLCASSLGSGGIGTQYFGPGTRLTVL.

This clonotype occurred a few times. The CDR3: CASSQGTDGTSGTRRSYNEQFF. CDR3 nucleotides: TGTGCCAGCAGCCAAGGGACCGACGGGACTAGCGGGACACGCCGCTCCTACAATGAGCAGTTCTTC. The chain has TRBV4-2 and TRBJ2-1; 13 bases are a match to TRBD2. V was clipped by 1 base and J by 0 bases; unmatched bases: 15. Germline CDR1 reads LGHNA; CDR2 reads YNFKEQ. The CDR3 is made up of 22 amino acids.

The V gene is TRBV28, the J gene TRBJ1-1, with D uncertain. The germline CDR1 and CDR2 sequences are MDHEN and SYDVKM. V lost 7 bases to trimming and J lost 1 base, with 10 bases between them. The CDR3 totals 13 residues. The CDR3, as DNA: TGTGCCAGCATCCACCTGAAGAACACTGAAGCTTTCTTT. Its protein is CASIHLKNTEAFF.

This clonotype has more than one count but fewer than ten. The V gene is TRBV5-4, the J gene TRBJ2-5; D remains unclear. The germline V and J ends were trimmed by 4 bases and 1 base, with 8 bases remaining between them. The CDR3 is 13 residues long. Germline V lookup: CDR1 SGHNT, CDR2 YYREEE (reference sequence). The CDR3 protein is CASSHWGQETQYF. DNA of the CDR3: TGTGCCAGCAGCCACTGGGGCCAAGAGACCCAGTACTTC.

This clonotype was seen more than once but under ten times. V and J are TRBV20-1 and TRBJ1-1; D unresolved. V lost 1 base and J lost 1, with 7 bases in between. The length of the CDR3 is 13 residues. From germline, CDR1 is DFQATT and CDR2 SNEGSKA (reference sequence). CDR3 in amino acids: CSARAGSNTEAFF. The CDR3 DNA reads as TGCAGTGCTAGAGCCGGATCGAACACTGAAGCTTTCTTT.

The genes are TRBV18 and TRBJ2-1; TRBD2 might be the D (6 bases). The germline V gene encodes CDR1 KGHSH and CDR2 LQKENI. The ends were cut back, 0 bases at V and 0 bases at J, with 9 bases in the middle. The CDR3 has 16 residues. CDR3 DNA: TGTGCCAGCTCACCACCTGGGACTTCCTCCTACAATGAGCAGTTCTTC. Amino acid sequence: CASSPPGTSSYNEQFF.

This clonotype has only a few counts. V gene TRBV6-2 or TRBV6-3 combines with J gene TRBJ2-2; 8 bases are a match to TRBD1. The germline gives CDR1 MNHEY, CDR2 SVGEGT. V shed 7 bases, J shed 6 bases, and the junction held 10 bases outside the gene matches. The CDR3 has 15 residues. This chain's CDR3 is CASTSTGGIAGELFF. The CDR3 bases are TGTGCCAGCACTTCCACAGGGGGTATCGCCGGGGAGCTGTTTTTT.

This clonotype was counted a few times. V gene TRBV3-1 combines with J gene TRBJ2-1; 7 bases map to TRBD2. CDR3 size: 16 residues. V shed 0 bases, J shed 2 bases, and the junction held 4 bases outside the gene matches. Looked up from germline, CDR1 is LGHDT and CDR2 is YNNKEL (reference sequence). Here the CDR3 DNA reads TGTGCCAGCAGCCAAGATGTGCTAGCGGCCTACAATGAGCAGTTCTTC. Encoded protein: CASSQDVLAAYNEQFF.

This chain links TRBV14 with TRBJ2-1; 9 bases are a match to TRBD1. Germline V gene lookup returns CDR1 SGHDN and CDR2 FVKESK. The CDR3 length is 15 residues. Trimming removed 6 bases from V and 3 bases from J; junction bases left unmatched: 6. CDR3 amino acids: CASSRGQGHYNEQFF. The CDR3 coding sequence is TGTGCCAGCAGTCGCGGACAGGGGCACTACAATGAGCAGTTCTTC.

This clonotype was picked up many times. The chain couples TRBV6-5 to TRBJ2-3; 15 nucleotides match TRBD2. This CDR3 is built from 17 residues. Trimming at V came to 2 bases and at J to 3 bases, leaving 3 bases not matched to a gene. Germline V gives CDR1 MNHEY, CDR2 SVGAGI. The CDR3 loop is CASSYGLAGGDTDTQYF. The CDR3 coding sequence is TGTGCCAGCAGTTACGGACTAGCGGGAGGGGATACAGATACGCAGTATTTT.

This clonotype was counted at least ten times. J is TRBJ1-1 and V is TRBV5-1; 7 nucleotides align to TRBD1. CDR1 and CDR2 (germline): SGHRS, YFSETQ. The CDR3 is 17 residues long. The V gene end was trimmed by 4 bases and the J gene end by 2 bases; junction bases not matched to a gene: 14. The CDR3 DNA is TGCGCCAGCAGCGGGGGACAGCTCGCACCTGGAAACACTGAAGCTTTCTTT. This sequence encodes CASSGGQLAPGNTEAFF.

V and J are TRBV27 and TRBJ1-1; 12 bases line up with TRBD1. Per the germline V gene, CDR1 is MNHEY and CDR2 is SMNVEV (reference sequence). The V gene end was trimmed by 1 base and the J gene end by 7 bases; junction bases not matched to a gene: 10. This CDR3 spans 17 amino acids. The CDR3 nucleotides read TGTGCCAGCAGTTTATATGGGACAGGGGGCCAACCTTATGAAGCTTTCTTT. The encoded protein is CASSLYGTGGQPYEAFF.

The J gene is TRBJ2-5, the V gene TRBV5-6; 8 nucleotides align to TRBD1. CDR3 size: 15 residues. Germline V gives CDR1 SGHDT, CDR2 YYEEEE. V was pared by 2 bases and J by 2 bases, with 5 bases of the junction left unmatched. Here the CDR3 DNA reads TGTGCCAGCAGCTTTTCTGGACAGGGACAAGAGACCCAGTACTTC. Translation gives CASSFSGQGQETQYF.